What follows are 30 T cell receptor beta chains derived from one specimen sequenced in a study of T cells in Graves' hyperthyroidism and ophthalmopathy. Authors of the study amplified TCR beta CDR3 regions from RNA transcripts. The TCR CDR3 was amplified in a first-round RT-PCR using the HTBI primer set. MiXCR was run by TCRdb on the multiplex PCR reads, yielding one entry per CDR3 protein. The table lists some 380,000 distinct CDR3 sequences, around an eighth of them singletons. The sample consisted of blood. These receptors all come from a man aged 25-40 years with Graves' hyperthyroidism that later progressed to Graves' ophthalmopathy.

J is TRBJ2-7 and V is TRBV5-1, with 7 positions matching TRBD2. CDR1 and CDR2 from the germline V gene are SGHRS and YFSETQ. The CDR3 totals 15 residues. The trim removed 4 bases at V and 3 bases at J, leaving 10 bases unmatched. In nucleotides, the CDR3 is TGCGCCAGCAGCCAGGGACTAAGAGGCCACTACGAGCAGTACTTC. Protein sequence: CASSQGLRGHYEQYF.

This clonotype has just a few counts. The rearrangement links TRBV10-3 to TRBJ1-5; no firm D call. Germline values: CDR1 ENHRY, CDR2 SYGVKD. The CDR3 runs 12 residues. Between the trimmed V and J ends, which lost 11 bases and 4 bases, there was a span of 12 bases. DNA of the CDR3: TGTGCCTTCCGGGAGACAAATCAGCCCCAGCATTTT. Its translation is CAFRETNQPQHF.

This clonotype has only a few counts. The chain combines TRBV6-1 with TRBJ2-1, with 10 bases fitting TRBD1. There are 15 residues in the CDR3. The V gene's germline CDR1 is MNHNS and CDR2 SASEGT. The junction had 9 bases not matched to a gene; V was cut back by 5 bases and J by 8 bases. CDR3 region: CASSFSGTGVDEQFF. CDR3 DNA sequence: TGTGCCAGCAGTTTTTCCGGGACAGGGGTCGATGAGCAGTTCTTC.

The rearrangement links TRBV6-2 or TRBV6-3 to TRBJ1-5; D remains unclear. Trimming stripped 6 bases from V and 2 bases from J, with 11 bases between. CDR1 and CDR2 from the germline V gene are MNHEY and SVGEGT. The CDR3 has 14 residues. CDR3 sequence reads: CASRTHAGNQPQHF. CDR3 in DNA: TGTGCCAGCAGGACCCATGCGGGCAATCAGCCCCAGCATTTT.

There are many counts of this clonotype. The chain recombines TRBV28 with TRBJ2-1, with D perhaps matching TRBD1 or TRBD2 (5 bases each). This CDR3 contains 16 residues. V shed 1 base and J shed 0 bases, with 10 bases lying between them. From germline, CDR1 is MDHEN and CDR2 SYDVKM. CDR3 in amino acids: CASSLLGPSSYNEQFF. The CDR3 region has the DNA TGTGCCAGCAGTTTATTGGGACCTAGCTCCTACAATGAGCAGTTCTTC.

This clonotype appeared a few times. This chain uses TRBV20-1 with TRBJ2-1, with 7 positions matching TRBD1. The CDR3 runs 15 residues. V lost 3 bases, J lost 0 bases, and 5 bases stayed unmatched. Germline lookup yields CDR1 DFQATT and CDR2 SNEGSKA (reference sequence). The CDR3 DNA sequence: TGCAGTGCTAGTCAGGGGGTCCTCTCCTACAATGAGCAGTTCTTC. This sequence encodes CSASQGVLSYNEQFF.

This clonotype was picked up a small number of times. V is TRBV7-9 and J is TRBJ2-1; D might be TRBD1 or TRBD2, each matching 5 bases. This CDR3 is built from 13 residues. Trimming removed 8 bases from V and 2 bases from J, with 10 bases in between. Germline CDR1 and CDR2: SEHNR and FQNEAQ (reference sequence). The CDR3 DNA sequence: TGTGCCAGCGGGACGTTCGCCTACAATGAGCAGTTCTTC. This codes for CASGTFAYNEQFF.

This clonotype occurred many times. This chain links TRBV28 with TRBJ2-1, with D perhaps matching TRBD2 (5 bases). Germline CDR1 and CDR2: MDHEN and SYDVKM. V dropped 0 bases and J dropped 10 bases, with 10 bases sitting between them. This CDR3 comprises 13 residues. CDR3 sequence: CASSLWDLREQFF. In DNA form, the CDR3 reads TGTGCCAGCAGTTTATGGGACTTGCGAGAGCAGTTCTTC.

DNA for the CDR3: TGCGCCAGCGGCGCCGGGGTGGCAGCATCCTACAATGAGCAGTTCTTC. This sequence encodes CASGAGVAASYNEQFF. This chain connects TRBV4-1 to TRBJ2-1, with a possible D match to TRBD2 (5 bases). Germline values: CDR1 MGHRA, CDR2 YSYEKL. Trimming removed 8 bases at V and 1 base at J, with 18 bases between. This CDR3 is built from 16 residues.

This clonotype was seen repeatedly, ten times or more. The chain has TRBV5-5 and TRBJ1-2, with TRBD1 as a possible D gene (5 bases). Germline lookup yields CDR1 SGHKS and CDR2 YYEKEE (reference sequence). The V gene lost 0 bases and the J gene lost 2 bases, with 11 bases spanning the gap. This CDR3 comprises 15 residues. The CDR3 spells CASSLAVPGNYGYTF. CDR3 bases: TGTGCCAGCAGCTTGGCGGTCCCAGGGAACTATGGCTACACCTTC.

V usage is TRBV30 and J usage is TRBJ2-5, with D perhaps matching TRBD1 or TRBD2 (7 bases each). The CDR3 runs 12 residues. CDR1 GTSNPN and CDR2 SVGIG come from the germline V gene (reference sequence). Trimming removed 7 bases at V and 5 bases at J, with 14 bases between. DNA for the CDR3: TGTGCCTCAGACCAGGGGGGGGAGACCCAGTACTTC. It yields the protein CASDQGGETQYF.

This clonotype has at least ten counts. The chain recombines TRBV11-3 with TRBJ2-1; 11 bases match TRBD2. V lost 3 bases to trimming and J lost 4 bases; unmatched junction nucleotides: 8. Germline V gene lookup returns CDR1 SGHNT and CDR2 YENEEA. This CDR3 is built from 17 residues. Here the CDR3 reads CASSLSLAGGLYNEQFF. CDR3 nucleotide sequence: TGTGCCAGCAGCTTGTCGCTAGCGGGGGGACTATACAATGAGCAGTTCTTC.

This clonotype was observed many times. The chain recombines TRBV7-9 with TRBJ2-7; possibly TRBD2 for D (5 bases). The CDR3 is 11 amino acids. Per the germline V gene, CDR1 is SEHNR and CDR2 is FQNEAQ (reference sequence). The V and J ends lost 8 bases and 7 bases respectively, with 12 bases between them. The CDR3 is CASCHGVEQYF. CDR3 DNA sequence: TGTGCCAGCTGCCACGGGGTGGAGCAGTACTTC.

This clonotype was counted many times. The chain employs TRBV18 and TRBJ2-5, with a weak D call TRBD2 (6 bases). The V gene lost 0 bases and the J gene lost 3 bases, with 8 bases spanning the gap. The CDR3 spans 14 residues. Germline lookup yields CDR1 KGHSH and CDR2 LQKENI. DNA for the CDR3: TGTGCCAGCTCACCACCCACGGGGGAAGAGACCCAGTACTTC. It specifies CASSPPTGEETQYF.

This clonotype appeared a few times. The V call is TRBV6-5, the J call TRBJ2-3, with a tentative D call TRBD2 (6 bases). The V gene lost 2 bases and the J gene lost 1 base, with 13 bases spanning the gap. The germline V gene has CDR1 MNHEY and CDR2 SVGAGI. The length of the CDR3 is 16 residues. DNA of the CDR3: TGTGCCAGCAGTTACGTCCCGGGGGAAGGCACAGATACGCAGTATTTT. Residues: CASSYVPGEGTDTQYF.

This clonotype has at least ten counts. This CDR3 reads CASSILAGVSTDTQYF. The CDR3 nucleotides read TGTGCCAGCAGCATTCTAGCGGGGGTCAGCACAGATACGCAGTATTTT. The chain combines TRBV7-3 with TRBJ2-3; 10 bases line up with TRBD2. After removal of 5 bases from V and 0 bases from J, the junction contained 5 bases not matched to a gene. The V gene's germline CDR1 is SGHTA and CDR2 FQGTGA. CDR3 length: 16 residues.

This clonotype was detected a few times. The V call is TRBV13, the J call TRBJ1-4; no reliable D call. The CDR3 is made up of 15 amino acids. Trimming shortened V by 8 bases and J by 5 bases, and 18 bases separated the two germline ends. The germline gives CDR1 PRHDT, CDR2 FYEKMQ (reference sequence). The CDR3 sequence is CASSQRATVNEKLFF. DNA of the CDR3: TGTGCCAGCTCCCAGAGGGCCACGGTGAATGAAAAACTGTTTTTT.

This clonotype was observed a few times. The chain carries TRBV3-1 and TRBJ1-6; the D is unclear. With 1 base removed from V and 10 bases from J, the gap between germline ends came to 11 bases. Germline V lookup: CDR1 LGHDT, CDR2 YNNKEL (reference sequence). The CDR3 loop spans 14 amino acids. CDR3 bases: TGTGCCAGCAGCCAAGCTGGGATTGGGTCACCCCTCCACTTT. It specifies CASSQAGIGSPLHF.

Many counts were recorded for this clonotype. The gene calls are TRBV7-9 and TRBJ2-7, with D unclear. Germline V lookup: CDR1 SEHNR, CDR2 FQNEAQ (reference sequence). The CDR3 sequence is 12 residues long. Between the trimmed V and J ends, which lost 3 bases and 5 bases, there was a span of 8 bases. The CDR3 protein is CASSLDVHEQYF. The CDR3 DNA follows: TGTGCCAGCAGCTTGGACGTTCACGAGCAGTACTTC.

With respect to this clonotype: A much larger clone lies a single base off, so this may be a read error. This CDR3 is missing its conserved last phenylalanine or tryptophan, likely due to a read error. This chain joins TRBV7-9 and TRBJ1-2; tentative D call: TRBD1 (6 bases). V dropped 5 bases and J dropped 3 bases, with 16 bases sitting between them. Germline lookup yields CDR1 SEHNR and CDR2 FQNEAQ (reference sequence). The CDR3 has 15 residues. The CDR3, as DNA: TGTGCCAGCAGCCCCCGAGGAGGGGGTGACTATGGCTACACCTTG. Protein product: CASSPRGGGDYGYTL.

This clonotype came up many times. This chain links TRBV6-1 with TRBJ1-1; D is uncertain. The germline V gene encodes CDR1 MNHNS and CDR2 SASEGT. V lost 6 bases to trimming and J lost 1 base, with 9 bases between them. The CDR3 consists of 13 residues. As DNA, the CDR3 is TGTGCCAGCAGCGGACCCTGGAACACTGAAGCTTTCTTT. This gives the protein CASSGPWNTEAFF.

This clonotype appeared many times. The V gene is TRBV28, the J gene TRBJ2-7, with a possible D match to TRBD1 (5 bases). This CDR3 has 16 amino acids. Germline V gene lookup returns CDR1 MDHEN and CDR2 SYDVKM. The V end was cut by 3 bases, the J end by 0 bases, with 15 bases between. The CDR3 DNA reads TGTGCCAGCAGTTTGTCCCAGACAGATAGCTCCTACGAGCAGTACTTC. Its translation: CASSLSQTDSSYEQYF.

The rearrangement links TRBV20-1 to TRBJ2-1; TRBD2 matches at 16 bases. From germline, CDR1 is DFQATT and CDR2 SNEGSKA (reference sequence). The CDR3 is made up of 16 amino acids. V lost 6 bases and J lost 7; bases outside the gene matches: 9. The CDR3 is CSANSPGLAGGNEQFF. The CDR3 bases are TGCAGTGCCAACAGCCCGGGACTAGCGGGGGGGAATGAGCAGTTCTTC.

With respect to this clonotype: One end of the junction fails to match germline, which may point to a read error. This chain links TRBV30 with TRBJ2-5, with D possibly being TRBD1 or TRBD2 (5 bases each). The CDR3 consists of 15 residues. Germline assignment: CDR1 GTSNPN and CDR2 SVGIG (reference sequence). CDR3 in amino acids: CAGSVRGARVETQYF. The CDR3 DNA sequence: TGTGCCGGGAGTGTTCGGGGCGCCAGAGTAGAGACCCAGTACTTC.

The chain carries TRBV30 and TRBJ2-7, with D possibly matching TRBD1 (5 bases). Trimming shortened V by 0 bases and J by 2 bases, and 11 bases separated the two germline ends. Germline-derived CDR1 and CDR2 are GTSNPN and SVGIG (reference sequence). There are 14 residues in the CDR3. DNA for the CDR3: TGTGCCTGGAGTGTGGGGCAGACGCCCTACGAGCAGTACTTC. Protein: CAWSVGQTPYEQYF.

This clonotype appeared many times. V gene TRBV30 combines with J gene TRBJ2-5; no clear D gene. Germline V gene sequence: CDR1 GTSNPN, CDR2 SVGIG (reference sequence). The CDR3 is made up of 13 amino acids. The V gene lost 0 bases and the J gene lost 4 bases, with 9 bases spanning the gap. The DNA for the CDR3 is TGTGCCTGGAGTGTATTTAAGGCAGAGACCCAGTACTTC. Translating it yields CAWSVFKAETQYF.

This clonotype occurred many times. This sequence joins TRBV24-1 and TRBJ2-3; 7 bases are a match to TRBD1. The trim removed 1 base at V and 4 bases at J, leaving 7 bases unmatched. The CDR3 consists of 16 residues. Germline V CDR1 and CDR2: KGHDR, SFDVKD. Written as DNA, the CDR3 is TGTGCCACCAGTGATTTCGAGGGGGCAGAGGCAGATACGCAGTATTTT. Its protein product is CATSDFEGAEADTQYF.

This clonotype was picked up many times. This chain joins TRBV12-3 or TRBV12-4 and TRBJ2-1; D perhaps matches TRBD1 (6 bases). The CDR3 has 15 amino acids. Between the trimmed V and J ends, which lost 6 bases and 0 bases, there was a span of 12 bases. The CDR3 protein is CASSGQLSSYNEQFF. For the CDR3, the DNA is TGTGCCAGCAGCGGACAGTTGAGCTCCTACAATGAGCAGTTCTTC.

This clonotype showed up just a few times. The J gene is TRBJ1-5, the V gene TRBV19; a weak D match, TRBD1 (6 bases). The V end lost 4 bases, the J end lost 0 bases, and 13 bases lay between the germline ends. Germline assignment: CDR1 LNHDA and CDR2 SQIVND (reference sequence). This CDR3 is 16 amino acids long. CDR3 sequence (DNA): TGTGCCAGTAGTACCAGGACAGACTATAGCAATCAGCCCCAGCATTTT. It encodes CASSTRTDYSNQPQHF.

This clonotype was counted between two and nine times. The genes are TRBV7-3 and TRBJ2-3; 7 bases agree with TRBD2. This CDR3 is built from 15 residues. The J segment lost 2 bases and the V segment lost 2 bases, leaving 4 bases of the junction unmatched. CDR1 and CDR2 (germline): SGHTA, FQGTGA. The CDR3 loop reads CASSLAAGNTDTQYF. In DNA form, the CDR3 reads TGTGCCAGCAGCTTAGCAGCGGGGAACACAGATACGCAGTATTTT. Drawing the rest from reference TRBV7-3 and TRBJ2-3, the complete variable domain is GAGVSQTPSNKVTEKGKYVELRCDPISGHTALYWYRQSLGQGPEFLIYFQGTGAADDSGLPNDRFFAVRPEGSVSTLKIQRTERGDSAVYLCASSLAAGNTDTQYFGPGTRLTVL.